Below are 21 T cell receptor beta chains sequenced from a single sample in a study of T cells in Graves' hyperthyroidism and ophthalmopathy. RNA transcripts gave rise to amplified TCR beta CDR3 regions. TCR CDR3 underwent first-round RT-PCR with the HTBI primer set. TCRdb itself ran the multiplex PCR reads through MiXCR, one entry per CDR3 protein. The sample includes 730,000 or so distinct CDR3 sequences, around 19% of them seen just once. The sequencing sample was made of blood. These TCRs come from a woman aged 50 to 60 with Graves' hyperthyroidism that later progressed to Graves' ophthalmopathy.

The chain is built from TRBV20-1 and TRBJ1-2; tentative D call: TRBD1 (6 bases). Trimming cost V 0 bases and J 5 bases, with 16 bases left between them. The CDR3 is 15 residues long. CDR1 and CDR2 (germline): DFQATT, SNEGSKA (reference sequence). The CDR3 DNA is TGCAGTGCTAGAGACGACAGGCGACTTGCATATGGCTACACCTTC. Its translation is CSARDDRRLAYGYTF.

The genes are TRBV7-9 and TRBJ1-3; D unclear. This CDR3 is 13 amino acids long. Germline-derived CDR1 and CDR2 are SEHNR and FQNEAQ (reference sequence). Trimming left V 8 bases short and J 1 base short, with 9 bases between. The CDR3 region is CASGSSSGNTIYF. Here the CDR3 DNA reads TGTGCCAGCGGATCCTCTTCTGGAAACACCATATATTTT.

This clonotype has just one count. The chain combines TRBV19 with TRBJ1-1, with D hard to call. The V end lost 4 bases, the J end lost 2 bases, and 11 bases lay between the germline ends. The CDR3 runs 14 residues. Looked up from germline, CDR1 is LNHDA and CDR2 is SQIVND (reference sequence). CDR3 DNA: TGTGCCAGTAGTACGACAATAAGCAACACTGAAGCTTTCTTT. Its protein is CASSTTISNTEAFF.

The chain joins TRBV20-1 to TRBJ2-1; TRBD2 matches at 13 bases. This CDR3 has 15 residues. V shed 6 bases, J shed 3 bases, and the junction held 5 bases outside the gene matches. Germline V gene data show CDR1 as DFQATT and CDR2 as SNEGSKA (reference sequence). This CDR3 is CSARLAGGNYNEQFF. CDR3 bases: TGCAGTGCCCGACTAGCGGGGGGCAACTACAATGAGCAGTTCTTC.

This clonotype was recorded many times. The chain links TRBV3-1 to TRBJ1-4; D is unclear. The CDR3 has 12 residues. V was shortened by 3 bases and J by 5 bases, with 4 bases between the two germline ends. The V gene's germline CDR1 is LGHDT and CDR2 YNNKEL (reference sequence). The DNA of the CDR3 is TGTGCCAGCAGCCAGCGGAATGAAAAACTGTTTTTT. Its translation is CASSQRNEKLFF.

The chain recombines TRBV20-1 with TRBJ2-1, with D perhaps matching TRBD1 (7 bases). With 5 bases removed from V and 7 bases from J, the gap between germline ends came to 12 bases. This CDR3 has 12 residues. Per germline, CDR1 DFQATT and CDR2 SNEGSKA (reference sequence). The CDR3 sequence: CSAGQAGNEQFF. In nucleotides, the CDR3 is TGCAGTGCTGGACAGGCGGGAAATGAGCAGTTCTTC.

This clonotype was counted at least ten times. The rearrangement joins TRBV27 to TRBJ2-5; 8 bases are a match to TRBD1. The ends lost 5 bases at V and 5 bases at J; junction bases unmatched: 10. CDR1 is MNHEY and CDR2 is SMNVEV in the germline V gene (reference sequence). This CDR3 comprises 15 residues. The CDR3 here is CASSGPTGARETQYF. CDR3 coding DNA: TGTGCCAGCAGTGGACCGACAGGGGCGAGGGAGACCCAGTACTTC.

This clonotype showed up many times. The V and J genes are TRBV12-3 or TRBV12-4 and TRBJ2-1, with D possibly TRBD1 on 6 matching bases. V was trimmed by 3 bases and J by 6 bases, leaving 21 bases between them. The CDR3 totals 17 residues. The DNA for the CDR3 is TGTGCCAGCAGTTTGCTTTACAGGGAGCGGCCCGGCAATGAGCAGTTCTTC. This translates into CASSLLYRERPGNEQFF.

This clonotype was seen a few times. This rearrangement joins TRBV27 to TRBJ1-6; D remains unclear. CDR1 and CDR2 (germline): MNHEY, SMNVEV (reference sequence). V lost 2 bases and J lost 5, with 10 bases in between. The CDR3 is made up of 15 amino acids. The DNA of the CDR3 is TGTGCCAGCAGTTTAAGGCCCGGCAATAATTCACCCCTCCACTTT. It encodes CASSLRPGNNSPLHF.

The chain links TRBV3-1 to TRBJ2-5; no firm D call. The CDR3 has 17 amino acids. The V end was cut by 0 bases, the J end by 2 bases, with 16 bases between. Germline V gene lookup returns CDR1 LGHDT and CDR2 YNNKEL (reference sequence). The CDR3 DNA reads as TGTGCCAGCAGCCAAGATTTAGGGTTGGAATATCAAGAGACCCAGTACTTC. Protein product: CASSQDLGLEYQETQYF.

Concerning this clonotype itself: A read error is possible here, since a much larger clone lies one base away. The chain carries TRBV6-1 and TRBJ1-4; D not certain. This CDR3 comprises 12 residues. Trimming stripped 8 bases from V and 13 bases from J, with 17 bases between. Germline-derived CDR1 and CDR2 are MNHNS and SASEGT. Here the CDR3 DNA reads TGTGCCAGCCTGCGCGCAGCGACCGGACTGTTTTTT. Its protein product is CASLRAATGLFF.

This clonotype occurred many times. The chain recombines TRBV2 with TRBJ2-6; TRBD2 is a possible D gene (6 bases). Germline assignment: CDR1 SNHLY and CDR2 FYNNEI. There are 16 residues in the CDR3. Trimming took 7 bases from V and 3 from J, leaving 16 bases between them. The DNA of the CDR3 is TGTGCCAGCATTCCGGGAGCTTTTTTTGGGGCCAACGTCCTGACTTTC. Protein product: CASIPGAFFGANVLTF.

This clonotype was counted once. V usage is TRBV11-2 and J usage is TRBJ2-1, with D perhaps given as TRBD1 or TRBD2 (6 bases each). The CDR3 is 15 residues long. V lost 4 bases and J lost 2, with 12 bases in between. CDR1 and CDR2 (germline): SGHAT, FQNNGV. The CDR3 coding sequence is TGTGCCAGCAGCTCGGGGGCCAGCCCCTACAATGAGCAGTTCTTC. It translates to CASSSGASPYNEQFF.

The chain carries TRBV27 and TRBJ1-2; maybe TRBD1 (5 bases). Deletions cut 6 bases from V and 4 bases from J, with 18 bases between. This CDR3 has 15 residues. CDR1 is MNHEY and CDR2 is SMNVEV in the germline V gene (reference sequence). This CDR3 reads CASSLTGGGLYGYTF. CDR3 DNA sequence: TGTGCCAGCAGCCTCACAGGTGGCGGTCTCTATGGCTACACCTTC.

The V call is TRBV12-3 or TRBV12-4, the J call TRBJ2-2; D unclear. This CDR3 contains 13 residues. V was clipped by 2 bases and J by 7 bases, with 8 bases between them. The CDR3 DNA sequence: TGTGCCAGCAGTTTACGGGTTGACGGGGAGCTGTTTTTT. As protein: CASSLRVDGELFF.

This clonotype came up many times. The rearrangement uses TRBV7-2 and TRBJ2-4; 7 bases are a match to TRBD1. V lost 2 bases, J lost 7 bases, and 5 bases stayed unmatched. The germline V gene encodes CDR1 SGHTA and CDR2 FQGNSA. This CDR3 region has 14 residues. In DNA form, the CDR3 reads TGTGCCAGCAGCTTATTAGGGGGCAGGAACATTCAGTACTTC. It codes for CASSLLGGRNIQYF.

This clonotype was counted many times. The genes are TRBV6-1 and TRBJ2-5; perhaps TRBD2 as D (5 bases). The CDR3 length is 18 residues. V lost 0 bases and J lost 5, with 22 bases in between. Germline values: CDR1 MNHNS, CDR2 SASEGT. In nucleotides, the CDR3 is TGTGCCAGCAGTGAAGCGAGGAGGTCAGGAGGAAATTGGGAGACCCAGTACTTC. Its translation is CASSEARRSGGNWETQYF.

The V call is TRBV4-2, the J call TRBJ2-5; D is ambiguous. Germline V gene data show CDR1 as LGHNA and CDR2 as YNFKEQ. This CDR3 spans 15 amino acids. V gave up 1 base and J gave up 1 base, with 10 bases separating them. The CDR3 sequence: CASSQALQSQETQYF. The CDR3 DNA reads TGTGCCAGCAGCCAAGCATTACAGTCCCAAGAGACCCAGTACTTC.

This clonotype was detected many times. V is TRBV7-6 and J is TRBJ2-5; the D gene is possibly TRBD2 (7 bases). CDR1 and CDR2 (germline): SGHVS, FNYEAQ. Trimming removed 6 bases at V and 4 bases at J, with 15 bases between. The CDR3 is 14 residues long. DNA of the CDR3: TGTGCCAGCAGACTCCGGGGGGCGGGAGAGACCCAGTACTTC. Translating it yields CASRLRGAGETQYF.

The table lists this clonotype with many counts. The J gene is TRBJ2-6, the V gene TRBV7-3; D gene uncertain. The germline V gene encodes CDR1 SGHTA and CDR2 FQGTGA. The germline V and J ends were trimmed by 0 bases and 2 bases, with 8 bases remaining between them. This CDR3 has 16 residues. Written as DNA, the CDR3 is TGTGCCAGCAGCTTAACGGCCGTAGCTGGGGCCAACGTCCTGACTTTC. Translation: CASSLTAVAGANVLTF.

This clonotype was counted at least ten times. CDR3 sequence: CAWSPLGPLGETQYF. The CDR3 region has the DNA TGTGCCTGGAGCCCCTTGGGCCCCCTGGGTGAGACCCAGTACTTC. The chain links TRBV30 to TRBJ2-5; unclear D gene. The CDR3 length is 15 residues. Deletions cut 3 bases from V and 5 bases from J, with 19 bases between. Looked up from germline, CDR1 is GTSNPN and CDR2 is SVGIG (reference sequence).